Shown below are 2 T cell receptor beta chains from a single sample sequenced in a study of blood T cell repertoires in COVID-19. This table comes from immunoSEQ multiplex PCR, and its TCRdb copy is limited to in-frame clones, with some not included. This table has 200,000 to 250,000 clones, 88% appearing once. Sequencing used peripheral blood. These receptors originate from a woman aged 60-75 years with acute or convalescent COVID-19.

This CDR3 reads CASSLLGRDSGNTIYF. CDR3 nucleotides: TGTGCCAGCAGCCTTCTAGGCCGGGACTCTGGAAACACCATATATTTT. This chain joins TRBV13 and TRBJ1-3; D is ambiguous. V was shortened by 5 bases and J by 0 bases, with 14 bases between the two germline ends. The CDR3 is 16 amino acids. CDR1 and CDR2 (germline): PRHDT, FYEKMQ (reference sequence). The complete variable domain, with remaining parts taken from reference TRBV13 and TRBJ1-3, reads AAGVIQSPRHLIKEKRETATLKCYPIPRHDTVYWYQQGPGQDPQFLISFYEKMQSDKGSIPDRFSAQQFSDYHSELNMSSLELGDSALYFCASSLLGRDSGNTIYFGEGSWLTVV.

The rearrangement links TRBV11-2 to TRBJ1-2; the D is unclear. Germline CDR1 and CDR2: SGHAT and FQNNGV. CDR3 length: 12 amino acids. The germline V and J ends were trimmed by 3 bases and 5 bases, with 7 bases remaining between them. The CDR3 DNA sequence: TGTGCCAGCAGCTTTTCGAGATATGGCTACACCTTC. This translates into CASSFSRYGYTF.